This T cell receptor beta chain appears in the sequencing data of a study of identical twins. Points from the study as a whole: Twins shared beta out-of-frame sequences in excess, but this excess was weaker. Zero-insertion findings could be partly confounded by invariant cells (MAIT and iNKT cells).

The CDR3 loop spans 12 amino acids. Looked up from germline, CDR1 is MNHEY and CDR2 is SMNVEV (reference sequence). V dropped 4 bases and J dropped 4 bases, with 5 bases sitting between them. TCRdb re-derived calls from the 5' RACE reads in MiXCR, one entry per CDR3 protein. The table records around 230,000 distinct CDR3 sequences, 5.5% to 7.5% of them present only once. This clonotype was seen at least ten times. Its matching antigen is unknown. These data also formed part of another study, on T cells expressing NK-cell markers. That publication notes: Topping the CD3+CD56-NKG2C+ fraction as well were these clonotypes, in a few donors.

The chain carries TRBV27 and TRBJ1-5; D gene uncertain. This receptor was obtained from a woman aged 18 to 35 in good health. The sequenced sample consisted of CD8+ T cells sorted from blood. The CDR3 loop reads CASSSVNQPQHF. CDR3 DNA: TGTGCCAGCAGTTCAGTAAATCAGCCCCAGCATTTT.